The present TCR beta chain was sequenced within a study of T-cell memory formation after mild COVID-19. V was cut by 5 bases and J by 9 bases, with 8 bases left in between. This CDR3 is built from 12 residues. CDR1 SEHNR and CDR2 FQNEAQ come from the germline V gene (reference sequence). TCRdb reanalysed the 5' RACE reads using MiXCR and keeps one entry per CDR3 protein. Among tens of thousands of distinct CDR3 sequences listed, about 13% were seen once. V and J are TRBV7-9 and TRBJ1-6; a weak D match, TRBD1 (5 bases). The source is a man aged 18 to 30 who had mild COVID-19 (a few samples of this study predate the infection). Cell type and time point are not known. Specimen: PBMCs or a T cell subset sorted from them (not recorded which). CDR3 in amino acids: CASSLRGSPLHF. As DNA, the CDR3 is TGTGCCAGCAGCCTTAGGGGTTCACCCCTCCACTTT.